This T cell receptor (beta chain) derives from a study of blood T cell repertoires in COVID-19. Looking at the study overall: Acute and convalescent COVID-19 samples came from the United States, Italy and Spain. PBMCs, B-cell-depleted T cells, or T cells provided the cDNA or gDNA that made up the material.

In the authors' methods: Reference gene primer amplification yielded estimated nucleated cell counts. Here immunoSEQ multiplex PCR was the method, and the copy in TCRdb shows in-frame clones only, minus some. V and J calls and clone size are as listed in that table; D and trimming were resolved from the DNA. The data show some 150,000 clones, approximately 88% seen once. Germline CDR1 SGHAT, CDR2 FQDESV (reference sequence). The CDR3 length is 15 residues. The V and J ends lost 1 base and 2 bases respectively, with 12 bases between them. V gene TRBV11-1 combines with J gene TRBJ2-7, with D possibly TRBD1 on 6 matching bases. This TCR derives from a man between 65 and 85 years old with acute or convalescent COVID-19. The sample was peripheral blood. The CDR3 coding sequence is TGTGCCAGCAGCTTAGAAGGCAGGGGTGCCTACGAGCAGTACTTC. Translated, it gives CASSLEGRGAYEQYF.